These 17 T cell receptor beta chains were all obtained from the same sample, sequenced in a study of CD4 T cells in relation to SARS-CoV-2 and coronaviruses (dated by TCRdb to about 2021). Library preparation was by the immunoSEQ multiplex PCR assay. What TCRdb holds here is the immuneACCESS table cut down to in-frame rearrangements. Part of the clones is not present; checked against another copy, under half of the missing clones reflect an unresolved V gene, and the others are unexplained. For this sample there are tens of thousands of clones; roughly 90% appear just once. Roughly 10% of the sample belongs to the ten largest clones. Specimen: memory CD4+ T cells from PBMCs. The cell subset or site label, as the study defines it: memory (non-naive) CD4+ T cells. These receptors were collected from an adult with COVID-19.

The chain recombines TRBV7-9 with TRBJ1-4; maybe TRBD1 (6 bases). Between the trimmed V and J ends, which lost 5 bases and 0 bases, there was a span of 13 bases. The CDR3 totals 16 residues. From germline, CDR1 is SEHNR and CDR2 FQNEAQ (reference sequence). The CDR3 region has the DNA TGTGCCAGCAGCCAGGGACACCTGTCAACTAATGAAAAACTGTTTTTT. Translated, it gives CASSQGHLSTNEKLFF.

The rearrangement links TRBV5-1 to TRBJ2-1, with D perhaps TRBD1 or TRBD2 (5 bases each). CDR1 and CDR2 (germline): SGHRS, YFSETQ. V lost 4 bases, J lost 2 bases, and 13 bases lay in between. This CDR3 is built from 15 residues. Here the CDR3 DNA reads TGCGCCAGCAGCACCAGGGAGAGGACCTACAATGAGCAGTTCTTC. This gives the protein CASSTRERTYNEQFF.

The J gene is TRBJ2-5, the V gene TRBV24-1; 12 nucleotides agree with TRBD2. The CDR3 contains 17 residues. Per germline, CDR1 KGHDR and CDR2 SFDVKD. Trimming removed 3 bases from V and 3 bases from J; junction bases left unmatched: 7. The CDR3: CATSDPQLAGGKETQYF. The CDR3 DNA sequence: TGTGCCACCAGTGATCCGCAACTAGCGGGGGGTAAAGAGACCCAGTACTTC.

A remark on this clone: Given a much more abundant clone one base away, this may be a read error. The identical CDR3 is also encoded by other nucleotide sequences in the sample. The chain employs TRBV6-5 and TRBJ2-2; D call uncertain. This CDR3 comprises 15 residues. CDR1 and CDR2 (germline): MNHEY, SVGAGI. In DNA form, the CDR3 reads TGTGCCAGCAGCAAGACAATCACGAACACCGGAGAGCTGTTTTTT. This gives the protein CASSKTITNTGELFF.

V gene TRBV30 combines with J gene TRBJ2-7; 9 positions agree with TRBD2. The CDR3 spans 18 residues. V lost 1 base and J lost 1; bases outside the gene matches: 14. Germline CDR1 is GTSNPN and CDR2 is SVGIG (reference sequence). The CDR3 spells CAWSAPPAAGGKSYEQYF. Written as DNA, the CDR3 is TGTGCCTGGAGTGCCCCTCCCGCGGCGGGGGGGAAATCCTACGAGCAGTACTTC. Using reference TRBV30 and TRBJ2-7 for the parts outside the CDR3, the full variable domain is SQTIHQWPATLVQPVGSPLSLECTVEGTSNPNLYWYRQAAGRGLQLLFYSVGIGQISSEVPQNLSASRPQDRQFILSSKKLLLSDSGFYLCAWSAPPAAGGKSYEQYFGPGTRLTVT.

This clone was seen only a few times. The V and J genes are TRBV7-9 and TRBJ1-2; 11 bases are a match to TRBD1. V lost 5 bases and J lost 2; bases outside the gene matches: 7. The CDR3 is 16 amino acids. CDR1 and CDR2 (germline): SEHNR, FQNEAQ (reference sequence). The CDR3 sequence is CASSPYRDRGNYGYTF. The CDR3 DNA sequence: TGTGCCAGCAGCCCTTACCGGGACAGGGGGAACTATGGCTACACCTTC. The full variable domain, its missing parts supplied by reference TRBV7-9 and TRBJ1-2, is DTGVSQNPRHKITKRGQNVTFRCDPISEHNRLYWYRQTLGQGPEFLTYFQNEAQLEKSRLLSDRFSAERPKGSFSTLEIQRTEQGDSAMYLCASSPYRDRGNYGYTFGSGTRLTVV.

This sequence joins TRBV9 and TRBJ2-2, with D perhaps TRBD2 (5 bases). This CDR3 has 14 residues. Trimming took 0 bases from V and 5 from J, leaving 8 bases between them. Germline CDR1 and CDR2: SGDLS and YYNGEE. CDR3 residues: CASSVGRRTGELFF. DNA of the CDR3: TGTGCCAGCAGCGTAGGGCGGAGGACCGGGGAGCTGTTTTTT.

This sequence joins TRBV29-1 and TRBJ2-6; D possibly corresponds to TRBD1 (6 bases). The CDR3 runs to 15 residues. CDR1 is SQVTM, CDR2 ANQGSEA, per germline. Trimming pared 6 bases from V and 2 bases from J, leaving 14 bases between. The CDR3 bases are TGCAGCGTCCAACAGGGTCGAGCTGGGGCCAACGTCCTGACTTTC. Its protein product is CSVQQGRAGANVLTF.

V and J are TRBV24-1 and TRBJ2-3; D remains unclear. V lost 3 bases and J 3 bases, leaving 9 bases between the germline ends. The CDR3 sequence is 14 residues long. Germline V gene data show CDR1 as KGHDR and CDR2 as SFDVKD. The CDR3 DNA reads TGTGCCACCAGTGATACCGACCGGACAGATACGCAGTATTTT. This translates into CATSDTDRTDTQYF.

This clone appeared a few times. This chain uses TRBV5-1 with TRBJ1-5, with D unresolved. The CDR3 sequence is 15 residues long. Deletions cut 0 bases from V and 6 bases from J, with 13 bases between. Germline V gives CDR1 SGHRS, CDR2 YFSETQ. The CDR3 sequence is CASSLVGLEGQPQHF. CDR3 sequence (DNA): TGCGCCAGCAGCTTGGTAGGGCTTGAGGGTCAGCCCCAGCATTTT.

The chain links TRBV5-6 to TRBJ2-1; no reliable D call. Germline V lookup: CDR1 SGHDT, CDR2 YYEEEE. This CDR3 is built from 15 residues. V was trimmed by 1 base and J by 5 bases, leaving 13 bases between them. As DNA, the CDR3 is TGTGCCAGCAGCTTGTACGGGTCCTCACACAATGAGCAGTTCTTC. Its protein product is CASSLYGSSHNEQFF.

The rearrangement links TRBV5-8 to TRBJ1-6, with no clear D. The CDR3 totals 14 residues. The V and J ends lost 0 bases and 9 bases respectively, with 10 bases between them. In germline, CDR1 is SGHTS, CDR2 YDEGEE. The CDR3 region is CASSLVKRVSPLHF. The DNA of the CDR3 is TGTGCCAGCAGCTTGGTTAAGAGGGTTTCACCCCTCCACTTT.

This clone came up once. V gene TRBV30 combines with J gene TRBJ2-7, with TRBD1 matching 11 bases. Germline V gene lookup returns CDR1 GTSNPN and CDR2 SVGIG (reference sequence). Unmatched junction bases numbered 13, after V lost 1 base and J lost 2 bases. The CDR3 runs to 18 residues. The DNA for the CDR3 is TGTGCCTGGAGTGGGACCGGGACAGGGGGATCCCACCCCTACGAGCAGTACTTC. Translating gives CAWSGTGTGGSHPYEQYF. Full variable domain (rest looked up from reference TRBV30 and TRBJ2-7): SQTIHQWPATLVQPVGSPLSLECTVEGTSNPNLYWYRQAAGRGLQLLFYSVGIGQISSEVPQNLSASRPQDRQFILSSKKLLLSDSGFYLCAWSGTGTGGSHPYEQYFGPGTRLTVT.

In nucleotides, the CDR3 is TGTGCCAGCAGCTTATTTGGCAGGGGACCTGATGGCTACACCTTC. Its protein is CASSLFGRGPDGYTF. This chain joins TRBV7-3 and TRBJ1-2; D possibly corresponds to TRBD1 (6 bases). Germline CDR1 SGHTA, CDR2 FQGTGA. V lost 2 bases and J lost 6, with 16 bases in between. The CDR3 loop spans 15 amino acids.

V usage is TRBV7-2 and J usage is TRBJ1-5, with D maybe TRBD1 (6 bases). V was shortened by 5 bases and J by 2 bases, with 16 bases between the two germline ends. Per germline, CDR1 SGHTA and CDR2 FQGNSA. This CDR3 has 16 amino acids. The CDR3 loop is CASSPLGGRGNQPQHF. The CDR3 DNA follows: TGTGCCAGCAGCCCCTTGGGGGGCAGGGGCAATCAGCCCCAGCATTTT.

The V call is TRBV27, the J call TRBJ2-2; D unresolved. Germline assignment: CDR1 MNHEY and CDR2 SMNVEV (reference sequence). Trimming pared 1 base from V and 8 bases from J, leaving 11 bases between. This CDR3 spans 14 amino acids. The CDR3 loop reads CASSLWAVSGELFF. The CDR3 DNA reads TGTGCCAGCAGTTTATGGGCGGTTAGTGGGGAGCTGTTTTTT.

The chain combines TRBV3-1 (or the pseudogene TRBV3-2) with TRBJ1-2; 8 bases line up with TRBD1. The CDR3 contains 14 residues. Germline V gene sequence: CDR1 LGHDT, CDR2 YNNKEL (reference sequence). The V and J ends lost 1 base and 7 bases, in that order; junction bases with no gene match: 5. This CDR3 is CASSQVTGDGGYTF. CDR3 nucleotides: TGTGCCAGCAGCCAAGTGACAGGGGACGGTGGCTACACCTTC.